This TCR beta chain is drawn from a study of blood T cell repertoires in COVID-19. Overall study context: Sample material is recorded as cDNA or gDNA derived from T cells, B-cell-depleted T cells, or PBMCs.

The method was immunoSEQ multiplex PCR; TCRdb's version includes in-frame clones alone and lacks a portion of them. The sample lists 350,000 to 450,000 clones, around nine tenths occurring once. The CDR3 covers 16 residues. Trimming cost V 6 bases and J 0 bases; bases outside gene matches: 7. Germline V gene sequence: CDR1 MNHEY, CDR2 SMNVEV (reference sequence). The chain links TRBV27 to TRBJ2-1; TRBD1 aligns across 8 bases. Material for sequencing was PBMCs or T cells enriched from blood (not recorded which). The receptor's source is a woman under 30 who had been exposed to COVID-19. CDR3 protein: CASSPRQGSSYNEQFF. The CDR3 DNA follows: TGTGCCAGCAGCCCAAGACAGGGGAGCTCCTACAATGAGCAGTTCTTC.